The rows below give T cell receptor beta chains drawn from one sample of a study of regulatory T cells in long-lasting Graves disease. TCRdb reanalysed the multiplex PCR reads using MiXCR and keeps one entry per CDR3 protein. The sample yields 700,000 or so distinct CDR3 sequences, 30% seen once. The sample here was peripheral blood mononuclear cells (PBMCs), taken when the disease was refractory, from a patient treated with antithyroid drugs. The receptor set was obtained from a female donor with Graves disease. Each CDR3 is given without its conserved first and last residue.

j_gene: TRBJ2-5; v_gene: TRBV3-1; CDR3aa: ASSQCGPETQY
j_gene: TRBJ1-2; v_gene: TRBV27; CDR3aa: ASSLSAGDYGYT
j_gene: TRBJ2-7; v_gene: TRBV30; CDR3aa: ACYDRESYEQY
j_gene: TRBJ2-1; v_gene: TRBV20-1; CDR3aa: SASLLLLEPNEQF
j_gene: TRBJ2-7; v_gene: TRBV11-2; CDR3aa: ASSLDLQDNEQY
j_gene: TRBJ1-5; v_gene: TRBV28; CDR3aa: ASSLDRVSQPQH
j_gene: TRBJ2-7; v_gene: TRBV6-2/TRBV6-3; CDR3aa: ASRYRDRLYEQY
j_gene: TRBJ1-1; v_gene: TRBV3-1; CDR3aa: ASSQDGVGVNTEAF
j_gene: TRBJ2-5; v_gene: TRBV12-3/TRBV12-4; CDR3aa: ASRPQDRGQETQY
j_gene: TRBJ2-7; v_gene: TRBV12-3/TRBV12-4; CDR3aa: ASSLAGGESYEQY
j_gene: TRBJ2-5; v_gene: TRBV4-1; CDR3aa: ASSQTGRQETQY
j_gene: TRBJ1-1; v_gene: TRBV18; CDR3aa: ASSPDYTEAF
j_gene: TRBJ2-7; v_gene: TRBV6-1; CDR3aa: ASRGQGIGEQY
j_gene: TRBJ1-1; v_gene: TRBV18; CDR3aa: ASSSSSGNTEAF
j_gene: TRBJ1-5; v_gene: TRBV6-1; CDR3aa: ASRRGQHSNQPQH
j_gene: TRBJ1-5; v_gene: TRBV5-1; CDR3aa: ASSLDGQGVSNQPQH
j_gene: TRBJ2-7; v_gene: TRBV11-1; CDR3aa: ASSPAFYEQY
j_gene: TRBJ2-2; v_gene: TRBV5-1; CDR3aa: ASSWEGHNTGELF
j_gene: TRBJ2-7; v_gene: TRBV19; CDR3aa: ASSIAGLAGATYEQY
j_gene: TRBJ2-7; v_gene: TRBV29-1; CDR3aa: SVEEQGEQY
j_gene: TRBJ1-1; v_gene: TRBV6-2/TRBV6-3; CDR3aa: ASSYLSGDTEAF
j_gene: TRBJ1-6; v_gene: TRBV7-3; CDR3aa: ASSLRSAGGNSPLH